The 22 T cell receptor beta chains given below trace back to one sample, sequenced in a study of T cells in Graves' hyperthyroidism and ophthalmopathy. TCR beta CDR3 region amplification was performed from RNA transcripts. The study used the HTBI primer set for a first-round RT-PCR of the TCR CDR3. TCRdb recomputed calls from the multiplex PCR reads with MiXCR, one row per CDR3 protein. This table holds some 770,000 distinct CDR3 sequences, around 15% found once. Specimen: blood. The receptors were sampled from a man aged 18 to 35 with Graves' hyperthyroidism.

Only a few counts were recorded for this clonotype. At one boundary the junction diverges from the germline segment, which might be a read error. J is TRBJ2-7 and V is TRBV2; D uncertain. CDR1 is SNHLY, CDR2 FYNNEI, per germline. The CDR3 has 12 residues. CDR3 nucleotide sequence: TGTGCCAGCAGTGACCCCTCCAACGAGCAGTACTTC. Amino acids: CASSDPSNEQYF.

At least ten counts were recorded for this clonotype. The J gene is TRBJ2-3, the V gene TRBV28; TRBD2 is a possible D gene (6 bases). The CDR3 has 16 amino acids. CDR1 MDHEN and CDR2 SYDVKM come from the germline V gene. Trimming removed 4 bases from V and 0 bases from J, with 14 bases in between. In DNA form, the CDR3 reads TGTGCCAGCAGTTCCCTTCTAGCGAGAAGCACAGATACGCAGTATTTT. This sequence encodes CASSSLLARSTDTQYF.

This clonotype has more than one count but fewer than ten. This sequence joins TRBV12-3 or TRBV12-4 and TRBJ2-3; D is uncertain. Trimming removed 0 bases at V and 0 bases at J, with 10 bases between. The CDR3 length is 16 residues. The CDR3 reads CASSLARQASTDTQYF. Here the CDR3 DNA reads TGTGCCAGCAGTTTAGCGCGACAAGCTAGCACAGATACGCAGTATTTT.

The rearrangement uses TRBV4-2 and TRBJ2-1; unclear D gene. V was clipped by 0 bases and J by 3 bases, with 9 bases between them. Germline CDR1 is LGHNA and CDR2 is YNFKEQ. The CDR3 covers 15 residues. Here the CDR3 DNA reads TGTGCCAGCAGCCAAGATATCCAAAACTACAATGAGCAGTTCTTC. Amino acids: CASSQDIQNYNEQFF.

For this clonotype: This may be a read error, as it is one base from a much larger clone. The chain is built from TRBV12-3 or TRBV12-4 and TRBJ1-2; no clear D gene. The CDR3 loop spans 14 amino acids. Trimming stripped 5 bases from V and 0 bases from J, with 10 bases between. The CDR3 loop is CASSVSRANYGYTF. CDR3 nucleotides: TGTGCCAGCAGTGTCAGCCGAGCTAACTATGGCTACACCTTC.

This clonotype was counted only a few times. At one of its ends the junction is not consistent with the germline gene, which may arise from a read error. The V call is TRBV19, the J call TRBJ2-1; 12 bases map to TRBD1. CDR1 is LNHDA, CDR2 SQIVND, per germline (reference sequence). The CDR3 has 14 amino acids. Here the CDR3 reads CARSMGTGGYEQFF. The CDR3 DNA reads as TGTGCCCGTAGTATGGGGACAGGGGGCTATGAGCAGTTCTTC.

The V and J genes are TRBV6-5 and TRBJ1-5, with D possibly matching TRBD1 (5 bases). The V gene lost 6 bases and the J gene lost 0 bases, with 12 bases spanning the gap. The CDR3 has 15 residues. Per the germline V gene, CDR1 is MNHEY and CDR2 is SVGAGI. The CDR3 region is CASRYRPYSNQPQHF. The CDR3 nucleotides read TGTGCCAGCAGGTACAGGCCGTATAGCAATCAGCCCCAGCATTTT.

This clonotype has a count of ten or more. The rearrangement joins TRBV7-6 to TRBJ2-1; TRBD2 matches at 14 bases. CDR3 length equals 15 residues. CDR1 and CDR2 (germline): SGHVS, FNYEAQ. After removal of 5 bases from V and 9 bases from J, the junction contained 6 bases not matched to a gene. CDR3 DNA sequence: TGTGCCAGCAGCCCGAGGGGACTAGCGGGAGCTGAGCAGTTCTTC. This encodes CASSPRGLAGAEQFF.

This clonotype was counted between two and nine times. This chain connects TRBV5-4 to TRBJ2-7; possible D gene TRBD1, 6 bases. With 3 bases removed from V and 6 bases from J, the gap between germline ends came to 19 bases. The CDR3 covers 15 residues. Germline V gene sequence: CDR1 SGHNT, CDR2 YYREEE (reference sequence). CDR3 sequence: CASSYRTGHSGEQYF. CDR3 nucleotide sequence: TGTGCCAGCAGCTACCGAACGGGACATTCGGGCGAGCAGTACTTC.

This clonotype was detected only a few times. The rearrangement uses TRBV7-2 and TRBJ1-1; TRBD1 is a possible D gene (5 bases). Germline lookup yields CDR1 SGHTA and CDR2 FQGNSA. V was pared by 0 bases and J by 6 bases, with 11 bases between. This CDR3 comprises 14 residues. The CDR3 nucleotides are TGTGCCAGCAGCTTAGCAGGGACCCAGCCTGAAGCTTTCTTT. This translates into CASSLAGTQPEAFF.

This clonotype was counted ten times or more. The rearrangement uses TRBV20-1 and TRBJ1-1; TRBD1 is a possible D gene (5 bases). V shed 3 bases and J shed 8 bases, with 10 bases lying between them. The CDR3 contains 11 residues. Germline V lookup: CDR1 DFQATT, CDR2 SNEGSKA (reference sequence). CDR3 region: CSARGVAEAFF. CDR3 in DNA: TGCAGTGCTAGGGGGGTCGCCGAAGCTTTCTTT.

This clonotype was detected ten times or more. V is TRBV7-6 and J is TRBJ2-5, with 13 nucleotides matching TRBD2. Germline V gene lookup returns CDR1 SGHVS and CDR2 FNYEAQ. The ends lost 0 bases at V and 4 bases at J; junction bases unmatched: 5. The CDR3 runs to 17 residues. The CDR3 nucleotides read TGTGCCAGCAGCTTAGCGTACTGGACTAGCGGGGGAGAGACCCAGTACTTC. Translated: CASSLAYWTSGGETQYF.

This clonotype was detected ten times or more. The J gene is TRBJ1-1, the V gene TRBV7-2; TRBD1 is a possible D gene (6 bases). Trimming left V 3 bases short and J 4 bases short, with 12 bases between. CDR3 length: 14 residues. Germline V lookup: CDR1 SGHTA, CDR2 FQGNSA. Written as DNA, the CDR3 is TGTGCCAGCAGCTTGAACAGGGCTGGCACTGAAGCTTTCTTT. This encodes CASSLNRAGTEAFF. The full variable domain, its missing parts supplied by reference TRBV7-2 and TRBJ1-1, is GAGVSQSPSNKVTEKGKDVELRCDPISGHTALYWYRQSLGQGLEFLIYFQGNSAPDKSGLPSDRFSAERTGGSVSTLTIQRTQQEDSAVYLCASSLNRAGTEAFFGQGTRLTVV.

This clonotype was recorded at least ten times. V usage is TRBV2 and J usage is TRBJ1-1; D not certain. V was cut by 6 bases and J by 8 bases, with 13 bases left in between. Germline values: CDR1 SNHLY, CDR2 FYNNEI. This CDR3 spans 12 amino acids. DNA for the CDR3: TGTGCCAGCAGCGGGCGCGGCAGCGAAGCTTTCTTT. It encodes CASSGRGSEAFF. Full variable domain (outside the CDR3, taken from reference TRBV2 and TRBJ1-1): EPEVTQTPSHQVTQMGQEVILRCVPISNHLYFYWYRQILGQKVEFLVSFYNNEISEKSEIFDDQFSVERPDGSNFTLKIRSTKLEDSAMYFCASSGRGSEAFFGQGTRLTVV.

At least ten counts were recorded for this clonotype. V is TRBV28 and J is TRBJ2-7; TRBD1 might be the D (6 bases). V lost 3 bases, J lost 7 bases, and 16 bases lay in between. This CDR3 spans 14 amino acids. Germline CDR1 reads MDHEN; CDR2 reads SYDVKM. The CDR3 sequence: CASSFGNRVGEQYF. The CDR3 DNA reads TGTGCCAGCAGTTTCGGCAACAGGGTTGGTGAGCAGTACTTC.

There are a few counts of this clonotype. This sequence joins TRBV6-2 or TRBV6-3 and TRBJ2-5; D not certain. V shed 7 bases and J shed 2 bases, with 11 bases lying between them. The CDR3 covers 13 residues. Per germline, CDR1 MNHEY and CDR2 SVGEGT. The DNA for the CDR3 is TGTGCCAGCACCCGCGGTGAGCAAGAGACCCAGTACTTC. Translation: CASTRGEQETQYF.

This clonotype was seen only a few times. One end of the junction does not line up with germline, which may come from a read error. The rearrangement uses TRBV9 and TRBJ2-2; 8 bases align to TRBD1. The CDR3 is 15 amino acids. The germline V gene has CDR1 SGDLS and CDR2 YYNGEE. In DNA form, the CDR3 reads TGTGCCAGCAGCGTCCGTACGACAGGGGCCGGGGAGCTGGTTTTT. It yields the protein CASSVRTTGAGELVF.

The chain carries TRBV7-3 and TRBJ2-2; no clear D gene. This CDR3 comprises 15 residues. Per germline, CDR1 SGHTA and CDR2 FQGTGA. Trimming pared 5 bases from V and 0 bases from J, leaving 10 bases between. DNA of the CDR3: TGTGCCAGCAGCGAGACAACCGCGAACACCGGGGAGCTGTTTTTT. It specifies CASSETTANTGELFF.

V gene TRBV9 combines with J gene TRBJ2-1, with D possibly being TRBD1 or TRBD2 (5 bases each). The CDR3 has 14 amino acids. From germline, CDR1 is SGDLS and CDR2 YYNGEE. V was pared by 4 bases and J by 9 bases, with 17 bases between. The CDR3 DNA reads as TGTGCCAGCAGCCTATTCGAGGGCCAGGGTGAGCAGTTCTTC. It encodes CASSLFEGQGEQFF. Full variable domain (rest looked up from reference TRBV9 and TRBJ2-1): DSGVTQTPKHLITATGQRVTLRCSPRSGDLSVYWYQQSLDQGLQFLIQYYNGEERAKGNILERFSAQQFPDLHSELNLSSLELGDSALYFCASSLFEGQGEQFFGPGTRLTVL.

This clonotype showed up many times. The chain is built from TRBV7-2 and TRBJ2-1; D not certain. The CDR3 has 17 residues. V lost 1 base and J lost 0, with 13 bases in between. Germline values: CDR1 SGHTA, CDR2 FQGNSA. CDR3 nucleotides: TGTGCCAGCAGCTTAGATCCGTACATAAGCTCCTACAATGAGCAGTTCTTC. This sequence encodes CASSLDPYISSYNEQFF.

This clonotype was observed a few times. The chain is built from TRBV2 and TRBJ2-1; 8 bases are shared with TRBD2. Germline V gene data show CDR1 as SNHLY and CDR2 as FYNNEI. Losses at the gene ends were 4 bases for V and 2 bases for J; bases not matched to a gene: 7. The length of the CDR3 is 16 residues. CDR3 DNA sequence: TGTGCCAGCAGTGCGACGGGAGGGCCCCCCTACAATGAGCAGTTCTTC. It codes for CASSATGGPPYNEQFF.

This clonotype has a count of ten or more. J is TRBJ2-1 and V is TRBV20-1; 7 positions agree with TRBD2. This CDR3 comprises 17 residues. Per germline, CDR1 DFQATT and CDR2 SNEGSKA (reference sequence). V lost 6 bases and J lost 0; bases outside the gene matches: 14. The CDR3 DNA is TGCAGTGCCCCCGGGGCTAGCGGTCGTAGCTCCTACAATGAGCAGTTCTTC. Its translation is CSAPGASGRSSYNEQFF.